The clone carrying this TCR beta chain has just a few counts. Its antigen is unknown. The data stem from a study of T-cell memory formation after mild COVID-19. 5'RACE primed at constant segments yielded TCR alpha and TCR beta cDNA libraries bearing sample barcodes and UMIs. TCRdb redid the calling of the 5' RACE reads with MiXCR, one entry per CDR3 protein. The table lists roughly 350,000 distinct CDR3 sequences, roughly an eighth of them singletons. Whole-study results and caveats: SARS-CoV-2 specificity was not confirmed for second-wave clones peaking on day 37. Researchers found some responding clones in pre-infection memory, a sign that cross-reactive memory joined. Shrinking CD4+ clones were chiefly CM and EM; CD8+ ones were chiefly EMRA.

The CDR3 spans 16 residues. Trimming left V 3 bases short and J 4 bases short, with 18 bases between. The germline V gene encodes CDR1 KGHSH and CDR2 LQKENI. This clonotype was sampled from a man aged 18 to 30 who had mild COVID-19 (a few samples of this study predate the infection). Cell type and time point are not known. What was sequenced was PBMCs or a T cell subset sorted from them (not recorded which). This chain uses TRBV18 with TRBJ1-2, with D tentatively TRBD1 (6 bases). CDR3 in DNA: TGTGCCAGCTCACCGGCCGTCTCAGGGGAAGGCTATGGCTACACCTTC. Translated, it gives CASSPAVSGEGYGYTF.